These T cell receptor beta chains were read from a single sample in a study of blood T cell repertoires in COVID-19. Generated by immunoSEQ multiplex PCR, the TCRdb table keeps only in-frame clones and is missing some. The sample shows under 450,000 clones, roughly 80% of them seen only once. The source material was peripheral blood. These receptors all come from a human donor with acute or convalescent COVID-19. The donor label of this sample is uncertain. Each CDR3 is given with its conserved first and last residue. D genes are given only for firm matches. Size values are once, few and many counts, or a class for expanded clones, and some rows have none.

d_gene: -
abundance: once
j_gene: TRBJ1-2
v_gene: TRBV24-1
CDR3nt: TGTGCCACCAGTGACACGGACATCGCCGGCTACACCTTC
CDR3aa: CATSDTDIAGYTF

d_gene: TRBD2
abundance: -
j_gene: TRBJ2-7
v_gene: TRBV2
CDR3nt: TGTGCCAGCAGTGAAGTAATAGCGGGGGGGTTCTTCGAGCAGTACTTC
CDR3aa: CASSEVIAGGFFEQYF

d_gene: TRBD1
abundance: -
j_gene: TRBJ1-5
v_gene: TRBV3-1/TRBV3-2
CDR3nt: TGTGCCAGCAGCCTTGGACAGGGCAATCAGCCCCAGCATTTT
CDR3aa: CASSLGQGNQPQHF

d_gene: -
abundance: once
j_gene: TRBJ2-4
v_gene: TRBV29-1
CDR3nt: TGCAGCGTTGATCTCCAGGGGCGGAACATTCAGTACTTC
CDR3aa: CSVDLQGRNIQYF

d_gene: TRBD1
abundance: few
j_gene: TRBJ2-5
v_gene: TRBV5-1
CDR3nt: TGCGCCAGCAGTCCGACCGTGACAGGGGCCAGGGAGACCCAGTACTTC
CDR3aa: CASSPTVTGARETQYF

d_gene: -
abundance: -
j_gene: TRBJ2-1
v_gene: TRBV27
CDR3nt: TGTGCCAGCAAGGCCGGGGGCTCCTACAATGAGCAGTTCTTC
CDR3aa: CASKAGGSYNEQFF

d_gene: -
abundance: -
j_gene: TRBJ1-1
v_gene: TRBV6-5
CDR3nt: TGTGCCAGCAGTATCCGGGCCCAGGGTGAAGCTTTCTTT
CDR3aa: CASSIRAQGEAFF

d_gene: TRBD1
abundance: -
j_gene: TRBJ2-5
v_gene: TRBV2
CDR3nt: TGTGCCAGCAGTACACGGACAGGTCGGGAGACCCAGTACTTC
CDR3aa: CASSTRTGRETQYF

d_gene: TRBD2
abundance: -
j_gene: TRBJ2-7
v_gene: TRBV6-5
CDR3nt: TGTGCCAGCAGGAGACTAGCGGACTACTACGAGCAGTACTTC
CDR3aa: CASRRLADYYEQYF

d_gene: -
abundance: -
j_gene: TRBJ1-2
v_gene: TRBV30
CDR3nt: TGTGCCTGGAGTGTAGGGCGGGGAACTGATGGCTACACCTTC
CDR3aa: CAWSVGRGTDGYTF

d_gene: TRBD1
abundance: -
j_gene: TRBJ1-5
v_gene: TRBV30
CDR3nt: TGTGCCTGGAGCCCAGGGGGCTATCAGTCCCAGCATTTT
CDR3aa: CAWSPGGYQSQHF

d_gene: -
abundance: -
j_gene: TRBJ2-2
v_gene: TRBV7-9
CDR3nt: TGTGCCAGCATCCCAGTCGGGGGCGGGGAGCTGTTTTTT
CDR3aa: CASIPVGGGELFF

d_gene: -
abundance: -
j_gene: TRBJ2-7
v_gene: TRBV2
CDR3nt: TGTGCCAGCGCCCGGGACAACGTATACGAGCAGTACTTC
CDR3aa: CASARDNVYEQYF

d_gene: -
abundance: -
j_gene: TRBJ2-1
v_gene: TRBV5-1
CDR3nt: TGCGCCAGCAGCTTTGGCGGGGGCCGTTACAATGAGCAGTTCTTC
CDR3aa: CASSFGGGRYNEQFF